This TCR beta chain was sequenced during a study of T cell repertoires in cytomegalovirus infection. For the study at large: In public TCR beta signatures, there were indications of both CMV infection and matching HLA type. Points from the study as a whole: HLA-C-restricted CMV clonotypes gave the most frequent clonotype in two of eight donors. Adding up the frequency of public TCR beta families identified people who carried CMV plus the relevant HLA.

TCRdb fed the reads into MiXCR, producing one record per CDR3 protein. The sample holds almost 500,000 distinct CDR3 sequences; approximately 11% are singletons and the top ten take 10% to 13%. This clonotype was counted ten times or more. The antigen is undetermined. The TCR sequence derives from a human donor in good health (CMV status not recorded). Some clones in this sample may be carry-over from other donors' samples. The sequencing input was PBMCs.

CDR3 protein: CASRPSGTEAFF. In DNA, the CDR3 is TGTGCCAGCAGGCCATCCGGGACAGAAGCTTTCTTT. This rearrangement joins TRBV6-6 to TRBJ1-1, with a weak D call TRBD1 (6 bases). This CDR3 contains 12 residues. Trimming pared 6 bases from V and 8 bases from J, leaving 13 bases between. Germline V gene data show CDR1 as MNHNY and CDR2 as SVGAGI (reference sequence).